The rows below give T cell receptor beta chains drawn from one sample of a study of blood T cell repertoires in COVID-19. The assay was immunoSEQ multiplex PCR, and TCRdb's table has in-frame clones only and misses some. In the table there are around 320,000 clones, 75% to 85% of which are singletons. Sequenced input: peripheral blood. These receptors were taken from a human donor in a cohort sampled during active COVID-19. CDR3s leave out the opening cysteine and the closing phenylalanine or tryptophan. Each record gives: clone size, V gene, J gene, CDR3 protein. Clone size appears in some rows only: once, few, many, or a class for an expanded clone.

few	TRBV2	TRBJ1-2	ASSVGQRAAYGYT
.	TRBV4-1	TRBJ1-2	ASSQDPGRGIWGYT
.	TRBV3-1/TRBV3-2	TRBJ1-5	ASSQDVRAGEPQPQH
.	TRBV2	TRBJ2-5	ASSVSEGEETQY
.	TRBV11-2	TRBJ1-5	ASSKRTGQSNQPQH
.	TRBV3-1/TRBV3-2	TRBJ2-7	ASSLRDSLGGQY
.	TRBV7-9	TRBJ1-4	ASSLGGRSNEKLF
.	TRBV18	TRBJ2-3	ASSQREQGWGTDTQY
.	TRBV19	TRBJ1-2	ASSIEEANYGYT
.	TRBV6-1	TRBJ1-5	ASSDPGQGALADQPQH
.	TRBV10-3	TRBJ1-2	AISEYGNNMLLANYGYT
once	TRBV29-1	TRBJ2-2	RAGLHTGELF
.	TRBV19	TRBJ1-1	ASSVEAMNTEAF
.	TRBV18	TRBJ1-5	ASSSGMGNQPQH
.	TRBV7-9	TRBJ1-2	ASIRTGKAYGYT
.	TRBV6-5	TRBJ1-3	ASSYFTSGGNTIY